A few counts support the clone carrying this TCR beta chain. Antigen unknown. Trimming removed 5 bases from V and 2 bases from J, with 12 bases in between. CDR1 is MNHNS and CDR2 is SASEGT in the germline V gene. The CDR3 runs 14 residues. These data are taken from a study of T cells in Graves' hyperthyroidism and ophthalmopathy. Study observations and caveats: Stable hyperthyroidism and ophthalmopathy were separated using 13 V-J signatures. The model anticipated ophthalmopathy a median approximately six months pre-onset. Among thyroid clonotypes expanded above 0.001, most also appeared in blood.

Hyperthyroidism, newly diagnosed and lasting under 2 months, affected patients aged 18 to 65. The TCR beta CDR3 regions underwent amplification using RNA transcripts as the source. The HTBI primer set was used in a first-round RT-PCR of the TCR CDR3. In TCRdb, the multiplex PCR reads were re-called with MiXCR into one record per CDR3 protein. Of hundreds of thousands of distinct CDR3 sequences listed, 13% to 15% are singletons. The sequence was collected from a woman between 18 and 29 years old with Graves' hyperthyroidism. The chain employs TRBV6-1 and TRBJ2-5; D gene ambiguous. The sample taken for sequencing was blood. The CDR3 is CASSPRLRQETQYF. The CDR3 DNA reads TGTGCCAGCAGTCCCCGGCTAAGGCAAGAGACCCAGTACTTC.